This record looks at one TCR beta chain sequence and its context. Its antigen is undetermined. The data are from a study of cytomegalovirus exposure and HLA in healthy donors. Study outcomes and limitations: Compared with the roughly 700-donor mean, an Asian-associated ancestry cluster reportedly had fewer N-insertions, according to a later analysis.

With 60 Vbeta and 13 Jbeta primers, the PCR was carried out. Generated by immunoSEQ multiplex PCR, the TCRdb table keeps only in-frame clones and is missing some. The sample records about 130,000 clones, roughly 84% being singletons. Sequenced sample: PBMCs. The TCR was taken from a woman younger than 35 in good health and CMV-seropositive.

CDR3 loop: CSVNGDLAEYQETQYF. The DNA of the CDR3 is TGCAGCGTCAACGGAGATCTAGCGGAGTACCAAGAGACCCAGTACTTC. The chain recombines TRBV29-1 with TRBJ2-5; TRBD2 matches at 7 bases. V lost 6 bases, J lost 0 bases, and 13 bases stayed unmatched. The CDR3 consists of 16 residues. Per the germline V gene, CDR1 is SQVTM and CDR2 is ANQGSEA.